This TCR beta chain came from a study of T cell repertoires in cytomegalovirus infection. For the study at large: In the study, CMV epitopes included recently identified HLA-C-restricted and well-studied HLA-B-restricted ones. Based on public TCR beta signatures, there were indications of CMV infection and of a matching HLA type. Study findings and constraints: Summed public TCR beta family frequency identified CMV carriers bearing the relevant HLA. In two of eight donors, the top clonotype was HLA-C-restricted CMV-specific.

The germline V gene has CDR1 MNHNS and CDR2 SASEGT. V was shortened by 7 bases and J by 2 bases, with 14 bases between the two germline ends. This CDR3 has 15 amino acids. Turning to this clonotype: What it binds is not known.

TCRdb used MiXCR to reprocess the reads, holding one entry per CDR3 protein. The table shows 830,000 or so distinct CDR3 sequences, with roughly 33% occurring only once. This TCR derives from a human donor in good health (CMV status not recorded). Some clones in this sample may be carry-over from other donors' samples. This material consisted of cultured CD8+ T cells from PBMCs, taken from culture after CMV antigen stimulation. This chain connects TRBV6-1 to TRBJ2-2; D is unresolved. Here the CDR3 reads CASILRRTNTGELFF. In DNA, the CDR3 is TGTGCCAGCATACTTCGACGGACCAACACCGGGGAGCTGTTTTTT.